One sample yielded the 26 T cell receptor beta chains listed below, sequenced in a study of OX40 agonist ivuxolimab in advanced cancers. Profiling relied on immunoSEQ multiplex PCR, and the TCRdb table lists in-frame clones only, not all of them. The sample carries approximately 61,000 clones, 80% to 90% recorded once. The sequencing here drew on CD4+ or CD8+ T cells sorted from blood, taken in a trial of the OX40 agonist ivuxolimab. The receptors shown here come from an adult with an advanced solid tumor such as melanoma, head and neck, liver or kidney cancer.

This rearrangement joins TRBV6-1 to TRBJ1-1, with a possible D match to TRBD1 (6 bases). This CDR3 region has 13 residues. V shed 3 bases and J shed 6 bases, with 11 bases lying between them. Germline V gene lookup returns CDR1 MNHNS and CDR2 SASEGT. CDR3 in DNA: TGTGCCAGCAGTGAGAACAGGGTAGCTGAAGCTTTCTTT. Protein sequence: CASSENRVAEAFF.

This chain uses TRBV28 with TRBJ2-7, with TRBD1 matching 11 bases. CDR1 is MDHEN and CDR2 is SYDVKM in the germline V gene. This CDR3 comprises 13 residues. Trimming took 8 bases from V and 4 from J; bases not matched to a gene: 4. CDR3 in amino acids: CASGDRGGYEQYF. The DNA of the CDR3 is TGTGCCAGCGGGGACAGGGGGGGATACGAGCAGTACTTC.

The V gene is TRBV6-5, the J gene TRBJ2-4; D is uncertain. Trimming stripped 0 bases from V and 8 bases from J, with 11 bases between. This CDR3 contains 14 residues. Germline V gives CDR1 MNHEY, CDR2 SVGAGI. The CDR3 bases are TGTGCCAGCAGTTACTCATCCAGTCAGGACATTCAGTACTTC. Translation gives CASSYSSSQDIQYF.

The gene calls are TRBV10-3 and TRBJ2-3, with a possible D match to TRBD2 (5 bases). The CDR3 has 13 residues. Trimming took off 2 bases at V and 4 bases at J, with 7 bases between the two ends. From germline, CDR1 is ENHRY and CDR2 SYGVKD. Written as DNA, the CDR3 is TGTGCCATCAGTGAGGGGGAGCCAGATACGCAGTATTTT. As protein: CAISEGEPDTQYF.

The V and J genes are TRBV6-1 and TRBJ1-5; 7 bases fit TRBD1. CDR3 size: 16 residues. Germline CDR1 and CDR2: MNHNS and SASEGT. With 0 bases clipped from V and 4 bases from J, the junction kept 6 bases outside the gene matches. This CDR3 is CASSEALTGANQPQHF. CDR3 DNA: TGTGCCAGCAGTGAAGCGTTAACAGGGGCAAATCAGCCCCAGCATTTT.

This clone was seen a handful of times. CDR3 nucleotide sequence: TGTGCCAGCTCACCACCGGGAACCGAGAAAAAACTCGCTGAAGCTTTCTTT. As protein: CASSPPGTEKKLAEAFF. The chain combines TRBV18 with TRBJ1-1; D gene uncertain. Germline lookup yields CDR1 KGHSH and CDR2 LQKENI. V was trimmed by 0 bases and J by 6 bases, leaving 20 bases between them. This CDR3 contains 17 residues.

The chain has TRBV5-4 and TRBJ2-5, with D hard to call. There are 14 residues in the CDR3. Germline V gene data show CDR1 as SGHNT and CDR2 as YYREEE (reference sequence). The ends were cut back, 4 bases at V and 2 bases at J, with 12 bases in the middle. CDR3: CASSQTGIQETQYF. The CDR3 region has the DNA TGTGCCAGCAGCCAGACTGGAATTCAAGAGACCCAGTACTTC. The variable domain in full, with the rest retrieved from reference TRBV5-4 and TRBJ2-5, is ETGVTQSPTHLIKTRGQQVTLRCSSQSGHNTVSWYQQALGQGPQFIFQYYREEENGRGNFPPRFSGLQFPNYSSELNVNALELDDSALYLCASSQTGIQETQYFGPGTRLLVL.

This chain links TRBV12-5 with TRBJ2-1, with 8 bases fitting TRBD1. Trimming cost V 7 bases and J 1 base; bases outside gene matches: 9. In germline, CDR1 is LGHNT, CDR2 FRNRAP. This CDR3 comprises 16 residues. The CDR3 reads CASASGRTGSYNEQFF. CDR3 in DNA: TGTGCTAGTGCCTCAGGAAGGACAGGGTCCTACAATGAGCAGTTCTTC. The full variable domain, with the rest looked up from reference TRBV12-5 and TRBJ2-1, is DARVTQTPRHKVTEMGQEVTMRCQPILGHNTVFWYRQTMMQGLELLAYFRNRAPLDDSGMPKDRFSAEMPDATLATLKIQPSEPRDSAVYFCASASGRTGSYNEQFFGPGTRLTVL.

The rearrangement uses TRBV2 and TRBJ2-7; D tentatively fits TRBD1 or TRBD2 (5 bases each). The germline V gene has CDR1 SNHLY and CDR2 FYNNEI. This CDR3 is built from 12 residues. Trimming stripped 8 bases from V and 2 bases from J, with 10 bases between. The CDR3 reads CASRDRTYEQYV. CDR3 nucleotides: TGTGCCAGCCGGGACCGCACCTACGAGCAGTACGTC.

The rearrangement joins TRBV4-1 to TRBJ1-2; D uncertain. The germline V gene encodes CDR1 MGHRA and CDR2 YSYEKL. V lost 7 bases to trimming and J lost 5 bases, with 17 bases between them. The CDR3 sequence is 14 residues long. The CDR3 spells CASTPGPLGYGYTF. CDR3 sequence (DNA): TGCGCCAGCACCCCGGGCCCGCTAGGATATGGCTACACCTTC.

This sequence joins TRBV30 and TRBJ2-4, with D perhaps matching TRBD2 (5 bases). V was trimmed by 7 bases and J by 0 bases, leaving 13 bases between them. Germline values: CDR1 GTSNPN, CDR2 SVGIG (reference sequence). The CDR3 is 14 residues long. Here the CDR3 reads CASEGDGAKNIQYF. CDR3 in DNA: TGTGCCTCCGAGGGCGACGGAGCCAAAAACATTCAGTACTTC.

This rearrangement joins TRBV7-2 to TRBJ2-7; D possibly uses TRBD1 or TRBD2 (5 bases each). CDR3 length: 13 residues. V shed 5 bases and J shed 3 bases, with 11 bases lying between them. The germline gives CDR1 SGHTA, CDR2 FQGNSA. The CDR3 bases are TGTGCCAGCAGCGGGGGACGATTCTACGAGCAGTACTTC. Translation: CASSGGRFYEQYF.

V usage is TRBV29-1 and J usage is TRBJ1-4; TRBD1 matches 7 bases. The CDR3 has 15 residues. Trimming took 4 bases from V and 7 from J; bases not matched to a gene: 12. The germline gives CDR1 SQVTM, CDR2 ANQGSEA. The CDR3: CSVGAATGWGEKLFF. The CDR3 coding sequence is TGCAGCGTTGGCGCCGCGACAGGGTGGGGTGAAAAACTGTTTTTT.

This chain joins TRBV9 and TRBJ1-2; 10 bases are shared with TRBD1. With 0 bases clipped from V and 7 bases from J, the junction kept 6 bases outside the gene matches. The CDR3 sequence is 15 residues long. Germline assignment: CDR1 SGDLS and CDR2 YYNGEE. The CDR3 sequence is CASSVAYRDRGGYTF. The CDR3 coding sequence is TGTGCCAGCAGCGTAGCTTATCGGGACAGGGGTGGCTACACCTTC. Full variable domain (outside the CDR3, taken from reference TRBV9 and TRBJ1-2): DSGVTQTPKHLITATGQRVTLRCSPRSGDLSVYWYQQSLDQGLQFLIQYYNGEERAKGNILERFSAQQFPDLHSELNLSSLELGDSALYFCASSVAYRDRGGYTFGSGTRLTVV.

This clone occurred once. CDR3 in DNA: TGTGCCACCAGGATAGCGGGAACCGGGGAGCTGTTTTTT. It translates to CATRIAGTGELFF. This sequence joins TRBV15 and TRBJ2-2; 8 bases are a match to TRBD2. V gave up 6 bases and J gave up 5 bases; unmatched junction bases: 2. The CDR3 length is 13 residues. Germline V CDR1 and CDR2: LNHNV, YYDKDF (reference sequence).

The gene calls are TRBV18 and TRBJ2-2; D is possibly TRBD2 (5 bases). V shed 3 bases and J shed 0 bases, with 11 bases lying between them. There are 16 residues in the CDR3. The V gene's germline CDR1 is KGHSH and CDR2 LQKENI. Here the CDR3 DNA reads TGTGCCAGCTCACCGGCAGCGGCAGCGAACACCGGGGAGCTGTTTTTT. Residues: CASSPAAAANTGELFF.

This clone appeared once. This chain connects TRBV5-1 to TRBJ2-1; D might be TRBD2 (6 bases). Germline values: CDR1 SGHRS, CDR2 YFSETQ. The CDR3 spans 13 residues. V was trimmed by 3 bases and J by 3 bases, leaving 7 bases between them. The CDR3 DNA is TGCGCCAGCAGCTGGGGACTCTACAATGAGCAGTTCTTC. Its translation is CASSWGLYNEQFF.

CDR3 region: CASSTGSANVLTF. The CDR3 DNA reads as TGTGCCAGCAGTACCGGTTCCGCCAACGTCCTGACTTTC. This chain links TRBV6-6 with TRBJ2-6; D gene ambiguous. The CDR3 spans 13 residues. V lost 5 bases and J lost 7, with 9 bases in between. CDR1 is MNHNY, CDR2 SVGAGI, per germline (reference sequence).

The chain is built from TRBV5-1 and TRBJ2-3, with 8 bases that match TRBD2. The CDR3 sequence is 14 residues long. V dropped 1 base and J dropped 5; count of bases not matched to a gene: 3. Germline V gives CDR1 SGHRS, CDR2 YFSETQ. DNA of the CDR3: TGCGCCAGCAGCTTGATCGGGAGGGGAGATACGCAGTATTTT. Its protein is CASSLIGRGDTQYF.

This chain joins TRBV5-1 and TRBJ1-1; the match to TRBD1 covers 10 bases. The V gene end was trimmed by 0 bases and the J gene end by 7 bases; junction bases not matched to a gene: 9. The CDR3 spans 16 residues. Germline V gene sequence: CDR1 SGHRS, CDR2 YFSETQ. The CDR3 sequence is CASSLGEDRGRVEAFF. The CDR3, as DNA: TGCGCCAGCAGCTTGGGTGAGGACAGGGGGAGGGTTGAAGCTTTCTTT.

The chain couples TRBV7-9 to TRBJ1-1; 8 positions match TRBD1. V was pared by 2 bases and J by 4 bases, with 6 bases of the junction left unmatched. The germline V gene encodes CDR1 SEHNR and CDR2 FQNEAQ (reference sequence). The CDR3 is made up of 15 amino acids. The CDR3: CASSLNRGLGTEAFF. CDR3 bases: TGTGCCAGCAGCTTAAACAGGGGGTTAGGCACTGAAGCTTTCTTT.

In DNA, the CDR3 is TGTGCCAGCAGCGTAAATCCTTCTTCCTACGAGCAGTACTTC. It yields the protein CASSVNPSSYEQYF. The chain carries TRBV6-1 and TRBJ2-7; D is uncertain. Germline V lookup: CDR1 MNHNS, CDR2 SASEGT. CDR3 size: 14 residues. V was clipped by 6 bases and J by 1 base, with 13 bases between them.

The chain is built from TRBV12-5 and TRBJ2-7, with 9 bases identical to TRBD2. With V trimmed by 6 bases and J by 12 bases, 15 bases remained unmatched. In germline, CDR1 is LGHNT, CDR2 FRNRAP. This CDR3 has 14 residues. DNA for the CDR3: TGTGCTAGTGGGGTTTGGGGGCGGGAGGGGTGGCTGTACGTC. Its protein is CASGVWGREGWLYV.

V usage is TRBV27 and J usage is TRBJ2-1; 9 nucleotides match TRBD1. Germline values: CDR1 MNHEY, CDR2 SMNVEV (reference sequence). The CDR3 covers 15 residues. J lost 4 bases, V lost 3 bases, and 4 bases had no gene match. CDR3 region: CASSFGTGRYNEQFF. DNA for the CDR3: TGTGCCAGCAGTTTCGGGACAGGGCGTTACAATGAGCAGTTCTTC.

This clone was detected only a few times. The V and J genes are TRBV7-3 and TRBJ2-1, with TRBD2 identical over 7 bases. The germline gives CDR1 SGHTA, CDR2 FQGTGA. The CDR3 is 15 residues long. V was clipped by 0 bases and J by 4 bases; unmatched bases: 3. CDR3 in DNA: TGTGCCAGCAGCTTAACTAGCGGGCCTTACAATGAGCAGTTCTTC. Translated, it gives CASSLTSGPYNEQFF.

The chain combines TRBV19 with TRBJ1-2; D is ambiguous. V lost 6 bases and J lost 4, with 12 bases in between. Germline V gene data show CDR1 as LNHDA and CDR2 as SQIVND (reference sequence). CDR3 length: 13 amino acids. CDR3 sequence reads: CASRMSLGYGYTF. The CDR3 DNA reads TGTGCCAGTAGGATGTCCCTGGGCTATGGCTACACCTTC.